This T cell receptor beta chain was profiled in a study of identical twins. V dropped 4 bases and J dropped 2 bases, with 16 bases sitting between them. CDR1 MGHRA and CDR2 YSYEKL come from the germline V gene. The CDR3 is 16 residues long. TCRdb recomputed calls from the 5' RACE reads with MiXCR, one row per CDR3 protein. Of around 550,000 distinct CDR3 sequences in the sample, 12% to 15% were seen once. These same records also appear under a second study, on yellow fever vaccine responses in identical twins.

The source material was CD4+ T cells sorted from blood. The sequence was collected from a woman between 18 and 29 years old in good health. The J gene is TRBJ2-3, the V gene TRBV4-1, with D perhaps matching TRBD2 (6 bases). The CDR3 sequence: CASSLEPGLNTDTQYF. Here the CDR3 DNA reads TGCGCCAGCAGCCTCGAACCGGGACTCAACACAGATACGCAGTATTTT.